This T cell receptor beta chain was captured in a study of cytomegalovirus exposure and HLA in healthy donors. Study overall: From HLA-typed donors, an early data release held 70 million to 100 million unique TCRs. General study points: In a later analysis, HLA-associated TCR beta chains were more clonally expanded than equally common others. When a later analysis was performed, an Asian-associated ancestry cluster reportedly had fewer N-insertions than the roughly 700-donor mean.

The sample holds a few counts of this clone. No antigen is known for it. PCR amplification relied on 60 Vbeta primers (plus 13 Jbeta primers). Under the authors' procedure: Counted up in a later analysis, unique TCR beta chains came to around 80 million, with around 10 million shared. Generated by immunoSEQ multiplex PCR, the TCRdb table keeps only in-frame clones and is missing some. The V and J calls and clone size come from that table; D and trimming were worked out from the DNA. The table includes about 200,000 clones, roughly 80% detected once. Looked up from germline, CDR1 is LGHNT and CDR2 is FRNRAP. The germline V and J ends were trimmed by 5 bases and 0 bases, with 19 bases remaining between them. CDR3 size: 17 residues.

This receptor was identified in a woman aged 25 to 39 in good health and CMV-seronegative. This rearrangement joins TRBV12-5 to TRBJ1-1; D might be TRBD1 (6 bases). Sequencing was done on a sample of PBMCs. The DNA of the CDR3 is TGTGCTAGTGGTCCTATACCTCAGGGGAACATGAACACTGAAGCTTTCTTT. Protein: CASGPIPQGNMNTEAFF.